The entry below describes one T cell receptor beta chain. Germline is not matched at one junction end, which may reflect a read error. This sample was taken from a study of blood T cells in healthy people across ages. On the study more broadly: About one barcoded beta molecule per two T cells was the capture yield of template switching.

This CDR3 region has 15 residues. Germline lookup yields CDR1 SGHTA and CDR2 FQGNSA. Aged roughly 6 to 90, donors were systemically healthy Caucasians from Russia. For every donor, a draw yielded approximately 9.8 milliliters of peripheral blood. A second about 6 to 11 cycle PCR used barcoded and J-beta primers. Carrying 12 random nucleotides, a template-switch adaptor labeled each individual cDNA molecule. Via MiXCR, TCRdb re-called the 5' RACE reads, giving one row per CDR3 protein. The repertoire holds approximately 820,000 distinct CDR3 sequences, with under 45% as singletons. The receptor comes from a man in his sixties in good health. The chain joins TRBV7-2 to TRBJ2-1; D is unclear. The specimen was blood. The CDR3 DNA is TGTGCCTGCAGCCCTTCTCCCAGCTCCTACAATGAGCAGTTCTTC. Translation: CACSPSPSSYNEQFF.